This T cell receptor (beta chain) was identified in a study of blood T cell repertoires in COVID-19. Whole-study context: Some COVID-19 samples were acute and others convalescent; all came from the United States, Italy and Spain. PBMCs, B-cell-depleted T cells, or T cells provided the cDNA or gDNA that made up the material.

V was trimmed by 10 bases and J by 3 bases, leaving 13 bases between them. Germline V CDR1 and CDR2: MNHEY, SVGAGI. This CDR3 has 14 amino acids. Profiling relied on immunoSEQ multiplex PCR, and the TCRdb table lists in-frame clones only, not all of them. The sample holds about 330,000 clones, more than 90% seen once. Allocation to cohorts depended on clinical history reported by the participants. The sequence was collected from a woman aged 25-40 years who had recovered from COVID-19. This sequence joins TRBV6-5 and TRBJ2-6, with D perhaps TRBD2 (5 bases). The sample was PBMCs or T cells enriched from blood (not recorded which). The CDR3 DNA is TGTGCCACCCACGGAGGTTTTGGGGCCAACGTCCTGACTTTC. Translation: CATHGGFGANVLTF.